Included here is one TCR beta chain sequence, with context. This clonotype turned up a few times. What antigen it recognizes has not been identified. Qualities for individual bases were not recorded, and no much larger clone is one base off. This specimen comes from a study of T cells after yellow fever vaccination (dated 2019 in TCRdb). The study in broad terms: The SMART-Seq v4 Ultra Low Input RNA kit was used to prepare libraries from fractions with low cell numbers. To follow T-cell clones before and after both primary and booster YFV17D yellow fever vaccination, bulk TCR alpha and beta repertoires underwent longitudinal sequencing. Two healthy male donors, one aged 18 to 29 and one aged 30 to 39 years, were included in the cohort. Blood samples were taken at several timepoints before and after primary and secondary immunization, and bulk PBMC replicates and cell subsets were isolated. Summary of the overall study and its limitations: Computational filtering was needed because FACS-sorted repertoires could contain abundant contaminating clonotypes from the bulk population. After the booster, most clones that had expanded after primary vaccination were detected again (nearly 98% of CD4 and roughly nine tenths of CD8), suggesting broad maintenance of memory. The secondary T-cell response was found to be weaker but faster than the primary response, with a peak reached on day 5 rather than on day 15. A small share of clonotypes occurred in both CD4 and CD8 compartments, likely arising from convergent recombination. The study included only two donors, which limits how far the findings can be generalized.

TCR cDNA was synthesized by 5'RACE template switching, through which a universal primer site and unique molecular identifiers were introduced. cDNA synthesis was primed from both the TCR alpha and TCR beta constant segments. Library amplification involved two PCR steps, and the second step added sample barcodes and sequencing adapters. Libraries were sequenced on Illumina HiSeq 2500 (2x100 bp) or NovaSeq (2x150 bp). From the authors' description of their analysis: Reads were demultiplexed and collapsed into UMI consensus sequences with MIGEC, and V(D)J alignment was performed with MiXCR. Using edgeR on replicate PBMC samples, clonotypes were called vaccine-responding if FDR was below 0.01 and the log2 fold change was above 5 up to day 15. Each bulk clonotype was labeled CD4 or CD8 based on which sequenced repertoire, CD4 or CD8, contained the clonotype at higher abundance. Clones were called with MiXCR by TCRdb after fastp trimmed the public reads at Q25, and only in-frame beta chains were retained. For every CDR3 protein sequence, its rows merge into one entry that carries the most common genes and DNA. The V and J calls come from TCRdb's annotation, not from the publication. The sample table holds 450,000 to 550,000 distinct CDR3 sequences, of which under 25% were seen once. Around 15% of the sample goes to the ten largest clones.

Interpreted using the paper, the treatment or condition label stands for: live attenuated yellow fever vaccine strain. Two biological replicates of bulk PBMCs were collected at each blood-draw timepoint. A standard Ficoll-Paque protocol was used to isolate PBMCs from peripheral blood. TriZol was used to extract RNA from bulk PBMCs, from CD4 and CD8 fractions, and from dextramer-positive and dextramer-negative fractions. Reading the germline V gene (reference sequence) gives CDR1 DFQATT and CDR2 SNEGSKA. Trimming leaves V shorter by 3 bases and J shorter by 5 bases, with the junction holding 8 bases beyond the gene matches. The CDR3 goes from the cysteine to the phenylalanine over 14 residues. Here the CDR3 DNA is all that survives: 42 bases in frame from base 1.

The rearranged segments are TRBV20-1 and TRBJ2-7; TRBD2 matches 9 bases in the middle. This clonotype was obtained from a man aged 25 to 40 who received the YFV17D yellow fever vaccine. Source: PBMCs, taken 15 days after the yellow fever booster vaccination. This receptor has the CDR3 CSASSAGGPHEQYF. In nucleotides, the sequence is TGCAGTGCTAGTTCGGCGGGAGGGCCCCACGAGCAGTACTTC.